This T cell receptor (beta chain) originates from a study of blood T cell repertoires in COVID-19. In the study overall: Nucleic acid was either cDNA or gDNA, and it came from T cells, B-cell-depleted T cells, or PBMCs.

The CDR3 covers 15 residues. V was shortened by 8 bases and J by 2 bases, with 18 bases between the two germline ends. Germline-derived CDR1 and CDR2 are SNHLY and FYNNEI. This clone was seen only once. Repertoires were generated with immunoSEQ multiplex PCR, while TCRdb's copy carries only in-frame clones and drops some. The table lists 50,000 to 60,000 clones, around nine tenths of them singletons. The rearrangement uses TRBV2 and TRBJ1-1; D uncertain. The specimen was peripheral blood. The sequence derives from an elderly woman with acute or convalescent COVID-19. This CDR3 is CASRTGLVGNTEAFF. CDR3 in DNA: TGTGCCAGCCGAACGGGTTTGGTTGGAAACACTGAAGCTTTCTTT. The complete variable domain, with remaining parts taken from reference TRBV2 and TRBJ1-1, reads EPEVTQTPSHQVTQMGQEVILRCVPISNHLYFYWYRQILGQKVEFLVSFYNNEISEKSEIFDDQFSVERPDGSNFTLKIRSTKLEDSAMYFCASRTGLVGNTEAFFGQGTRLTVV.